This T cell receptor beta chain was identified during a study of beta chain features in type 1 diabetes. Study findings and constraints: Whether HLA type influences TCRB rearrangement remained unresolved here. Fewer junction insertions and more nucleotide deletions appeared in type 1 diabetes patients.

Germline V gene sequence: CDR1 MDHEN, CDR2 SYDVKM. The CDR3 consists of 14 residues. The trim removed 7 bases at V and 9 bases at J, leaving 14 bases unmatched. By share of the sample, this clone is medium-sized (0.01 to 0.1%). Its antigen is as yet unknown. What was sequenced were expressed TCRB transcripts, since all of the isolated RNA had been reverse transcribed. Profiling relied on immunoSEQ multiplex PCR, and the TCRdb table lists in-frame clones only, not all of them. Of 40,000 or so clones listed, roughly half are singletons. The sample taken for sequencing was Tregs from blood. This clonotype was obtained from a woman aged 18 to 35 in good health. The chain couples TRBV28 to TRBJ1-2, with 7 bases aligning to TRBD1. This CDR3 is CASMVPTGKWSYTF. The CDR3 bases are TGTGCCAGCATGGTTCCGACAGGGAAGTGGAGCTACACCTTC.